Described below is a single TCR beta chain sequence and its context. Some clones are missing from TCRdb's copy, which holds only in-frame ones; the method was immunoSEQ multiplex PCR. The table shows roughly 280,000 clones, with 85% to 90% occurring only once. The ends were cut back, 3 bases at V and 3 bases at J, with 9 bases in the middle. The CDR3 consists of 13 residues. Germline CDR1 is LGHDT and CDR2 is YNNKEL (reference sequence). The data are from a study of blood T cell repertoires in COVID-19. Looking at the study overall: Sites in the United States, Italy and Spain provided acute and convalescent COVID-19 samples.

The rearrangement uses TRBV3-1 (or the pseudogene TRBV3-2) and TRBJ2-7; a weak D match, TRBD1 (5 bases). Specimen: PBMCs or T cells enriched from blood (not recorded which). This clonotype was obtained from a woman aged 25 to 45 with acute COVID-19. This chain's CDR3 is CASSHVGVYEQYF. The CDR3 region has the DNA TGTGCCAGCAGCCACGTAGGGGTCTACGAGCAGTACTTC.